Sequencing of this TCR beta chain was carried out in a study of T-cell reconstitution after alpha-beta-depleted transplantation in children. This clonotype was seen at least ten times. The CDR3 is 16 amino acids. Trimming removed 7 bases from V and 6 bases from J, with 25 bases in between. It was with unique molecular identifiers that the TCRbeta library was prepared. One entry per CDR3 protein results from TCRdb running MiXCR on the PCR reads. The sample has fewer than 550,000 distinct CDR3 sequences, 10% to 12% seen once. This sample comprised PBMCs, mostly from graft donor cells, obtained 180 days after TCRalphabeta/CD19-depleted stem cell transplant. The chain has TRBV12-3 or TRBV12-4 and TRBJ2-7; a weak D match, TRBD2 (6 bases). This TCR was recovered from a female patient aged 2-10 years who had a stem cell transplant for aplastic anemia, so the T cells may come from the graft donor. In nucleotides, the CDR3 is TGTGCCAGCACCAGAGGGAGGCAGGTGGGCCGTAGCGAGCAGTACTTC. Encoded protein: CASTRGRQVGRSEQYF.